Detailed here is one T cell receptor beta chain. The antigen is undetermined. V was clipped by 0 bases and J by 3 bases; unmatched bases: 5. Germline-derived CDR1 and CDR2 are KGHSH and LQKENI. The CDR3 sequence is 15 residues long. This record belongs to a study of T-cell memory formation after mild COVID-19. Study-level information: TCR clusters were largely donor specific. Study outcomes and limitations: Shrinking CD4+ clones resided mostly in CM and EM, and CD8+ ones in EMRA.

A single record per CDR3 protein comes from TCRdb applying MiXCR to the 5' RACE reads. The sample consists of roughly 120,000 distinct CDR3 sequences, about 16% of them appearing once. The rearrangement uses TRBV18 and TRBJ2-7; 7 bases are shared with TRBD1. The sequence was collected from an adult woman who had mild COVID-19 (a few samples of this study predate the infection). Cell type and time point are not known. Sequences were obtained from PBMCs or a T cell subset sorted from them (not recorded which). The CDR3 sequence is CASSPPNRGNYEQYF. CDR3 sequence (DNA): TGTGCCAGCTCACCACCGAACAGGGGAAACTACGAGCAGTACTTC.